A single TCR beta chain is shown here with its context. The target of this receptor is not known. No much larger clonotype is one base removed from it; base qualities were not supplied. The library came from 5' RACE. TCRdb lists the instrument as Illumina HiSeq 2500. A second PCR of roughly 7 to 11 cycles was performed with a sample-barcoded 5' primer and a J-beta primer mix. A template-switch 5' adaptor carrying 12 random nucleotides introduced a unique molecular identifier onto each TCR beta cDNA molecule. Each sample yielded at least 2.5 million CDR3-containing paired-end reads. The Mint cDNA synthesis kit, primed by a TRBC-specific oligonucleotide, was used to synthesize first-strand cDNA from all RNA. After uracil-DNA glycosylase treatment, a first 18-cycle PCR used universal primers M1SS and BC2_uni_R on all cDNA. Concerning the study's data processing: For normalization, 1 million high-quality reads, each with a distinct molecular identifier, were randomly selected from each sample. Reads with shared molecular identifiers were discarded instead of being binned into consensus sequences. MiTCR, set to a Q25 quality threshold and the strictest error-elimination algorithm, was used for CDR3 identification, clonotype clustering and error correction. A nonparametric unseen species model using Euler transformation provided a lower-bound estimate of total TCR beta diversity. TCRdb passed the public sequencing reads through fastp at Q25 and MiXCR, retaining productive beta sequences. For every CDR3 protein sequence, its rows merge into one entry that carries the most common genes and DNA. In this record, the V and J calls reflect TCRdb's handling and not the investigators' own analysis. The sample table lists over 700,000 distinct CDR3 sequences, 40% to 65% of them with a count of one. The ten largest clonotypes hold roughly 37% of the sample.

This entry belongs to a study of blood T cells in healthy people across ages (dated by TCRdb to between 2015 and 2017). Turning to the overall study: In model experiments, roughly one uniquely barcoded TCR beta cDNA molecule per two T cells was captured by template switching. The study measured age-related changes in TCR beta repertoire diversity using deep sequencing normalized with unique cDNA molecular identifiers. Donors were grouped into four age groups: young (average 16 years), middle-aged (approximately 41), aged (around 60) and long-lived (just over 80). To avoid experimental bias, donors of different ages were spread randomly across the sequencing lanes. Using the same blood draw, the study looked at two additional independent replicas of 1 million unique cDNA reads for two donors, one aged 18 to 30 and the other aged 80 or older.

Reading the germline V gene gives CDR1 LGHNA and CDR2 YNFKEQ. Including the terminal cysteine and phenylalanine, the CDR3 comprises 20 residues. The read is trimmed to its CDR3 DNA, 60 bases read in frame from base 1. What the research found in general, with its limitations: Observed TCR beta diversity per million T cells fell roughly linearly with age, and a significant reduction was already apparent by age about 43. The percentage of naive T cells measured by flow cytometry correlated strongly with observed TCR beta diversity. Because profiling used bulk unsorted PBMCs, naive and antigen-experienced compartments could not be compared conclusively. Because the CMV infection status of the donors was unknown, age-related changes in expanded clonotypes may potentially have been confounded. Estimates of total diversity based on one million sequenced T cells were considered lower bounds and underestimates. Compared with the aged group, more naive CD4+ T cells, fewer expanded clones and increased TCR diversity were shown by the long-lived group, suggesting age selection.

The 39 donors, aged roughly 6 to 90 years, were systemically healthy Caucasian individuals from Russia. Approximately 9.3 milliliters of peripheral blood were collected from each donor into EDTA-treated Vacutainer tubes. PBMCs were isolated by Ficoll-Paque density-gradient centrifugation, with at least 6 million obtained per sample. Total RNA was extracted from PBMCs with Trizol reagent, with at least 5 micrograms obtained per sample. Naive CD45RAhigh/CD27high T cell percentages were measured by flow cytometry on a PBMC aliquot from every donor. The TCR was taken from an elderly man in good health. Here the chain combines TRBV4-2 and TRBJ2-5; 7 nucleotides in the junction match TRBD1. With the DNA end fitting TRBJ2-7 better, the J assignment may be wrong. The sequenced material came from blood. The bases read TGTGCCAGCAGCCCAGACAATTTAGGACAGGCCAGAACTTTTTCCTACGAGCAGTACTTC. This encodes CASSPDNLGQARTFSYEQYF.